These 8 T cell receptor beta chains were all obtained from the same sample, sequenced in a study of blood T cell repertoires in COVID-19. Measured with immunoSEQ multiplex PCR; TCRdb has only the in-frame clones, and not every one. There are 250,000 to 350,000 clones in the sample; approximately 89% occur only once, and under 15% lies in the top ten. Sequenced input: peripheral blood. The source of these receptors is a woman aged 55-75 years with acute or convalescent COVID-19.

The rearrangement links TRBV6-5 to TRBJ2-7; D might be TRBD1 (6 bases). Germline V gene sequence: CDR1 MNHEY, CDR2 SVGAGI. Deletions cut 2 bases from V and 3 bases from J, with 14 bases between. This CDR3 has 15 residues. This CDR3 is CASSYSQGLNYEQYF. DNA of the CDR3: TGTGCCAGCAGTTACAGCCAGGGGTTAAACTACGAGCAGTACTTC.

CDR3 loop: CASSLAGWRGGTEAFF. The CDR3 DNA reads TGTGCCAGCAGCTTGGCAGGTTGGCGGGGTGGGACTGAAGCTTTCTTT. The chain recombines TRBV5-8 with TRBJ1-1; D is uncertain. CDR1 SGHTS and CDR2 YDEGEE come from the germline V gene. The ends were cut back, 0 bases at V and 5 bases at J, with 17 bases in the middle. The CDR3 is 16 amino acids.

The chain has TRBV27 and TRBJ2-7, with D maybe TRBD2 (5 bases). This CDR3 comprises 15 residues. V was clipped by 6 bases and J by 0 bases, with 15 bases between them. Germline values: CDR1 MNHEY, CDR2 SMNVEV (reference sequence). Here the CDR3 reads CASSSPGESSYEQYF. The CDR3 coding sequence is TGTGCCAGCAGCTCTCCCGGGGAGAGCTCCTACGAGCAGTACTTC.

The gene calls are TRBV7-6 and TRBJ1-4; 10 nucleotides align to TRBD1. The germline V gene encodes CDR1 SGHVS and CDR2 FNYEAQ. V trimming: 5 bases; J trimming: 7 bases; junction bases outside the gene matches: 7. This CDR3 has 15 amino acids. CDR3 nucleotide sequence: TGTGCCAGCAGCAAGGCCGGGACAGGGGCTGAAAAACTGTTTTTT. Translation gives CASSKAGTGAEKLFF. The entire variable domain, with the rest obtained from reference TRBV7-6 and TRBJ1-4, is as follows: GAGVSQSPRYKVTKRGQDVALRCDPISGHVSLYWYRQALGQGPEFLTYFNYEAQQDKSGLPNDRFSAERPEGSISTLTIQRTEQRDSAMYRCASSKAGTGAEKLFFGSGTQLSVL.

CDR3 in amino acids: CASTPRGNQPQHF. Written as DNA, the CDR3 is TGTGCCAGTACCCCGAGGGGGAATCAGCCCCAGCATTTT. V gene TRBV19 combines with J gene TRBJ1-5; perhaps TRBD1 as D (6 bases). The V gene's germline CDR1 is LNHDA and CDR2 SQIVND (reference sequence). Trimming cost V 7 bases and J 4 bases, with 11 bases left between them. The CDR3 has 13 residues.

The V gene is TRBV3-1 (or the pseudogene TRBV3-2), the J gene TRBJ1-5; TRBD1 matches 7 bases. There are 14 residues in the CDR3. Germline V lookup: CDR1 LGHDT, CDR2 YNNKEL (reference sequence). V gave up 4 bases and J gave up 3 bases; unmatched junction bases: 3. Written as DNA, the CDR3 is TGTGCCAGCAGCCCAGGGACAGCCAATCAGCCCCAGCATTTT. Translated, it gives CASSPGTANQPQHF.

The V gene is TRBV5-6, the J gene TRBJ1-5; 7 bases agree with TRBD1. After removal of 1 base from V and 4 bases from J, the junction contained 5 bases not matched to a gene. In germline, CDR1 is SGHDT, CDR2 YYEEEE. The CDR3 is 15 amino acids. Here the CDR3 DNA reads TGTGCCAGCAGCTTGCAACAGGGGATTAATCAGCCCCAGCATTTT. It specifies CASSLQQGINQPQHF.

The genes are TRBV4-1 and TRBJ2-7, with D tentatively TRBD1 (5 bases). This CDR3 has 12 amino acids. Looked up from germline, CDR1 is MGHRA and CDR2 is YSYEKL. Trimming took 0 bases from V and 7 from J, leaving 7 bases between them. CDR3 in amino acids: CASSQDAGEQYF. CDR3 coding DNA: TGCGCCAGCAGCCAAGATGCAGGGGAGCAGTACTTC.